Presented here are 21 T cell receptor beta chains from one specimen sequenced in a study of read filtering for tumor transcriptome and immune sequencing. From 300 to 400 ng of RNA, a library with molecular barcoded alpha/delta and beta/gamma adaptors was made. TCRdb itself ran the reads through MiXCR, one entry per CDR3 protein. The sample has fewer than 35,000 distinct CDR3 sequences; 18% are singletons. The sample was a population of CD138-negative cells sorted from bone marrow. The receptor set was obtained from a donor aged 40 or older with multiple myeloma.

This clonotype has ten or more counts. V usage is TRBV6-4 and J usage is TRBJ2-3; TRBD2 matches at 9 bases. CDR3 length: 16 residues. Germline V lookup: CDR1 MRHNA, CDR2 SNTAGT. V was pared by 0 bases and J by 0 bases, with 1 base of the junction left unmatched. The CDR3: CASSDSLAGSTDTQYF. The CDR3, as DNA: TGTGCCAGCAGTGACTCCCTAGCGGGGAGCACAGATACGCAGTATTTT.

Comment on this clonotype: One junction end disagrees with the germline gene, perhaps due to a read error. CDR3 sequence: CASSPALGSRTQCF. The CDR3 DNA sequence: TGTGCCAGCAGCCCAGCTTTGGGGTCCAGGACCCAGTGCTTC. The chain has TRBV28 and TRBJ2-5; D gene unclear. The CDR3 is 14 residues long. Germline V gives CDR1 MDHEN, CDR2 SYDVKM.

This clonotype was counted many times. The V gene is TRBV20-1, the J gene TRBJ2-2, with D hard to call. The V end lost 2 bases, the J end lost 5 bases, and 6 bases lay between the germline ends. CDR1 DFQATT and CDR2 SNEGSKA come from the germline V gene (reference sequence). The CDR3 extends over 12 amino acids. DNA of the CDR3: TGCAGTGCTAGAAGCAATACCGGGGAGCTGTTTTTT. Its protein is CSARSNTGELFF.

This clonotype was counted many times. CDR3 in DNA: TGTGCCGTGGGAGTCGGATTCCATACGCAGTATTTT. The encoded protein is CAVGVGFHTQYF. This chain uses TRBV24-1 with TRBJ2-3; tentatively, D is TRBD2 (5 bases). Germline CDR1 is KGHDR and CDR2 is SFDVKD. The V and J ends lost 12 bases and 7 bases respectively, with 16 bases between them. The CDR3 extends over 12 amino acids.

This clonotype was counted at least ten times. This sequence joins TRBV11-1 and TRBJ2-1, with 7 bases identical to TRBD1. Trimming at V came to 5 bases and at J to 7 bases, leaving 8 bases not matched to a gene. The CDR3 loop spans 14 amino acids. Germline CDR1 and CDR2: SGHAT and FQDESV (reference sequence). CDR3 sequence (DNA): TGTGCCAGCAGCACGAGACAGGGAAGTAATGAGCAGTTCTTC. This codes for CASSTRQGSNEQFF. The full variable domain, in which reference TRBV11-1 and TRBJ2-1 provide the parts outside the CDR3, is EAEVAQSPRYKITEKSQAVAFWCDPISGHATLYWYRQILGQGPELLVQFQDESVVDDSQLPKDRFSAERLKGVDSTLKIQPAELGDSAMYLCASSTRQGSNEQFFGPGTRLTVL.

This clonotype was seen repeatedly, ten times or more. The chain has TRBV29-1 and TRBJ2-3; a possible D gene is TRBD1 (6 bases). Germline V lookup: CDR1 SQVTM, CDR2 ANQGSEA. Trimming cost V 7 bases and J 5 bases, with 22 bases left between them. This CDR3 contains 15 residues. The CDR3 reads CSGGDLRGRRDTQYF. CDR3 coding DNA: TGCAGCGGTGGGGACCTCAGGGGAAGGCGAGATACGCAGTATTTT.

This clonotype was counted many times. The V and J genes are TRBV5-3 and TRBJ2-2, with 8 positions matching TRBD1. Being an ORF, TRBV5-3 has a function that is uncertain. The CDR3 covers 16 residues. With V trimmed by 4 bases and J by 0 bases, 5 bases remained unmatched. The chain's CDR3 is CARSHRTGTNTGELFF. The CDR3 region has the DNA TGTGCCAGAAGCCACCGGACAGGGACGAACACCGGGGAGCTGTTTTTT.

This clonotype was detected many times. The rearrangement joins TRBV20-1 to TRBJ2-3, with TRBD2 matching 8 bases. Unmatched junction bases numbered 11, after V lost 6 bases and J lost 6 bases. The CDR3 is 14 residues long. The germline gives CDR1 DFQATT, CDR2 SNEGSKA (reference sequence). The CDR3 DNA is TGCAGTGCGGACCAGCGGGAGAAGGCGGATACGCAGTATTTT. This gives the protein CSADQREKADTQYF.

The chain combines TRBV20-1 with TRBJ1-5, with 10 bases aligning to TRBD1. V gave up 0 bases and J gave up 4 bases; unmatched junction bases: 6. This CDR3 has 16 amino acids. Looked up from germline, CDR1 is DFQATT and CDR2 is SNEGSKA (reference sequence). CDR3 sequence reads: CSARDGGQGTNQPQHF. The DNA for the CDR3 is TGCAGTGCTAGAGACGGGGGACAGGGGACTAATCAGCCCCAGCATTTT.

This clonotype was detected ten times or more. V and J are TRBV9 and TRBJ1-4, with D hard to call. Germline CDR1 reads SGDLS; CDR2 reads YYNGEE. CDR3 length: 15 residues. V lost 4 bases, J lost 4 bases, and 14 bases lay in between. CDR3 residues: CASSPWTELNEKLFF. The CDR3 nucleotides read TGTGCCAGCAGCCCCTGGACTGAACTTAATGAAAAACTGTTTTTT.

In the case of this clonotype: This likely comes from a read error, as the CDR3 has no conserved phenylalanine or tryptophan at its end. This chain uses TRBV15 with TRBJ1-3; D remains ambiguous. Germline lookup yields CDR1 LNHNV and CDR2 YYDKDF (reference sequence). The germline V and J ends were trimmed by 1 base and 2 bases, with 9 bases remaining between them. CDR3 length: 15 residues. CDR3 DNA: TGTGCCACCAGCAGAGTTCCCAGCCCTGGAAACACCATATATTTA. This gives the protein CATSRVPSPGNTIYL.

This chain uses TRBV3-1 with TRBJ2-5, with 8 positions matching TRBD1. Germline V gene data show CDR1 as LGHDT and CDR2 as YNNKEL (reference sequence). The V gene end was trimmed by 3 bases and the J gene end by 5 bases; junction bases not matched to a gene: 5. CDR3 length: 14 amino acids. The CDR3: CASSHADRDETQYF. For the CDR3, the DNA is TGTGCCAGCAGCCATGCGGACAGGGACGAGACCCAGTACTTC.

The table lists this clonotype with many counts. The chain has TRBV20-1 and TRBJ2-3; 10 bases line up with TRBD2. Trimming at V came to 6 bases and at J to 3 bases, leaving 3 bases not matched to a gene. The CDR3 is 13 residues long. From germline, CDR1 is DFQATT and CDR2 SNEGSKA (reference sequence). CDR3: CSAKRGGTDTQYF. CDR3 DNA sequence: TGCAGTGCGAAGCGGGGGGGGACAGATACGCAGTATTTT.

There are many counts of this clonotype. At one of its ends the junction is not consistent with the germline gene, which may arise from a read error. CDR3 sequence (DNA): TGTGCCGGCAGCGAAGCGGGAGCCCAAGAGACCCAGTACTTC. This gives the protein CAGSEAGAQETQYF. V and J are TRBV7-9 and TRBJ2-5, with 8 bases matching TRBD2. This CDR3 has 14 amino acids. CDR1 and CDR2 from the germline V gene are SEHNR and FQNEAQ (reference sequence).

This clonotype was counted at least ten times. The junction departs from germline at one end; a sequencing error may be responsible. The chain uses TRBV9 and TRBJ2-7; 9 bases map to TRBD2. CDR1 SGDLS and CDR2 YYNGEE come from the germline V gene. The CDR3 has 15 residues. This chain's CDR3 is CANSVAAGGPHEQYF. The CDR3 DNA is TGTGCCAACAGCGTAGCTGCGGGAGGGCCCCACGAGCAGTACTTC.

CDR3: CASSLGQGKQYF. CDR3 bases: TGTGCCAGCAGTCTTGGACAGGGGAAGCAGTACTTC. The V gene is TRBV28, the J gene TRBJ2-7, with TRBD1 identical over 9 bases. V lost 5 bases and J lost 8; bases outside the gene matches: 4. The germline CDR1 and CDR2 sequences are MDHEN and SYDVKM. CDR3 length equals 12 residues.

The gene calls are TRBV2 and TRBJ2-5, with D maybe TRBD2 (7 bases). This CDR3 region has 16 residues. Between the trimmed V and J ends, which lost 4 bases and 5 bases, there was a span of 20 bases. The germline CDR1 and CDR2 sequences are SNHLY and FYNNEI. CDR3 amino acids: CASSVGGRGARETQYF. CDR3 nucleotides: TGTGCCAGCAGTGTGGGAGGCCGGGGGGCACGTGAGACCCAGTACTTC. Full variable domain (missing parts from reference TRBV2 and TRBJ2-5): EPEVTQTPSHQVTQMGQEVILRCVPISNHLYFYWYRQILGQKVEFLVSFYNNEISEKSEIFDDQFSVERPDGSNFTLKIRSTKLEDSAMYFCASSVGGRGARETQYFGPGTRLLVL.

This clonotype has ten or more counts. The J gene is TRBJ2-7, the V gene TRBV20-1; the match to TRBD1 covers 7 bases. This CDR3 has 13 amino acids. CDR1 and CDR2 (germline): DFQATT, SNEGSKA (reference sequence). With 3 bases clipped from V and 4 bases from J, the junction kept 6 bases outside the gene matches. CDR3 coding DNA: TGCAGTGCTAGGTCGGGACAGCGGTACGAGCAGTACTTC. Translated, it gives CSARSGQRYEQYF.

This clonotype has ten or more counts. For the CDR3, the DNA is TGTGCCAGCAGTGAACTAGCGGGAGCCCAAGAGACCCAGTACTTC. It is translated as CASSELAGAQETQYF. This chain uses TRBV6-1 with TRBJ2-5, with 10 bases matching TRBD2. The CDR3 is 15 residues long. V trimming: 2 bases; J trimming: 1 base; junction bases outside the gene matches: 1. Germline-derived CDR1 and CDR2 are MNHNS and SASEGT.

This clonotype appeared many times. The chain recombines TRBV20-1 with TRBJ2-1, with no clear D. The V gene's germline CDR1 is DFQATT and CDR2 SNEGSKA (reference sequence). The CDR3 runs 14 residues. Trimming took off 6 bases at V and 0 bases at J, with 12 bases between the two ends. The CDR3 sequence: CSAPPTSSYNEQFF. The CDR3 DNA follows: TGCAGTGCCCCACCTACGAGCTCCTACAATGAGCAGTTCTTC.

The V gene is TRBV5-1, the J gene TRBJ2-3; D gene unclear. Per the germline V gene, CDR1 is SGHRS and CDR2 is YFSETQ. This CDR3 is 13 amino acids long. The V end lost 5 bases, the J end lost 5 bases, and 12 bases lay between the germline ends. DNA for the CDR3: TGCGCCAGCAGGCCCGCGGTCAGAGATACGCAGTATTTT. Residues: CASRPAVRDTQYF.